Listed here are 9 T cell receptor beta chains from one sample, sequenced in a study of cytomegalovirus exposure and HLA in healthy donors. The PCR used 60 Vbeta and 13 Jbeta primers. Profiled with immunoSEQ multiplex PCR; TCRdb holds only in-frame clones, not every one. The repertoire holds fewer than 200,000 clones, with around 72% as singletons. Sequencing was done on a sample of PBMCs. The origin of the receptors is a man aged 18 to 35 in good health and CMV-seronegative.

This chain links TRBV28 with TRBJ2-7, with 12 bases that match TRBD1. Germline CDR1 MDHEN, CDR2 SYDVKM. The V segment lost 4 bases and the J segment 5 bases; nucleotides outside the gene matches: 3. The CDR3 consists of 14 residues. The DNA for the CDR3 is TGTGCCAGCAGTTCCGGGACAGGGGGCCACGAGCAGTACTTC. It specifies CASSSGTGGHEQYF.

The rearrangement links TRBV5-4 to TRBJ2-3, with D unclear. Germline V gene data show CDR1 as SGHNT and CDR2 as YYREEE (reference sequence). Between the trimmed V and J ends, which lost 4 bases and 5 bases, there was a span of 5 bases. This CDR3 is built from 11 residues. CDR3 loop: CASSPIDTQYF. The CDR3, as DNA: TGTGCCAGCAGCCCTATAGATACGCAGTATTTT.

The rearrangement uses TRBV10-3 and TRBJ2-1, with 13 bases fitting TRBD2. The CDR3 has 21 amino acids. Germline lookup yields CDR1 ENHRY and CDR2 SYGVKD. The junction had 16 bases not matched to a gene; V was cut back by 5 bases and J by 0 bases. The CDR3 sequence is CAISPQPTSGRIPASYNEQFF. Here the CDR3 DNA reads TGTGCCATCAGTCCCCAACCGACTAGCGGGAGGATCCCCGCCTCCTACAATGAGCAGTTCTTC.

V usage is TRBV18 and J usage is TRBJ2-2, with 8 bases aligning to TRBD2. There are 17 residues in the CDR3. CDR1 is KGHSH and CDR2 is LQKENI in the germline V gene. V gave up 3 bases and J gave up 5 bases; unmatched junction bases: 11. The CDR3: CASSPNWLAGLTGELFF. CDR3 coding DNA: TGTGCCAGCTCACCTAATTGGCTAGCGGGCTTGACCGGGGAGCTGTTTTTT.

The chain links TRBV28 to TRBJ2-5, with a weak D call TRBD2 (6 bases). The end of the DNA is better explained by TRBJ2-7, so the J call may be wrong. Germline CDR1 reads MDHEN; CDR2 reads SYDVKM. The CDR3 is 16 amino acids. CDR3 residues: CASTAGSTTGSYEQYF. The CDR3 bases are TGTGCCAGCACAGCCGGGAGTACCACGGGCTCCTACGAGCAGTACTTC.

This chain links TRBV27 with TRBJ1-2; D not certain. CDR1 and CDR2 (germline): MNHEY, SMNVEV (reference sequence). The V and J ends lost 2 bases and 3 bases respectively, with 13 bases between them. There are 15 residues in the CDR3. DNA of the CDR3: TGTGCCAGCAGTTTAGAGGCGGGGAAGCACTATGGCTACACCTTC. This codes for CASSLEAGKHYGYTF.

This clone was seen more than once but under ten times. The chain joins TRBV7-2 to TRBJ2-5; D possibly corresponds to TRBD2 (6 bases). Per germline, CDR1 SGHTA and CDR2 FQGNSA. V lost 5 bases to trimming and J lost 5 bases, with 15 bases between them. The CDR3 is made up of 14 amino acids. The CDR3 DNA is TGTGCCAGCAGCCCCCGATCGGGGGAGGAGACCCAGTACTTC. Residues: CASSPRSGEETQYF.

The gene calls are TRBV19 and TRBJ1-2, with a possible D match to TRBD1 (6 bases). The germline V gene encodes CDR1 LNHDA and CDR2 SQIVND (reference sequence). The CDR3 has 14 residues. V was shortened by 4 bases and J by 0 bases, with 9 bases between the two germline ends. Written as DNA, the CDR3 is TGTGCCAGTAGTAGGACAGATTCTAACTATGGCTACACCTTC. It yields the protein CASSRTDSNYGYTF.

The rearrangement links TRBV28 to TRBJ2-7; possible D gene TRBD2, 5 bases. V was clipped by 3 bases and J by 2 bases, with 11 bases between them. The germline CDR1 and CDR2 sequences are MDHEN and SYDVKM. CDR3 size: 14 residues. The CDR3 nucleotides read TGTGCCAGCAGTTTCTCAGCGGTCGCCTACGAGCAGTACTTC. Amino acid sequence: CASSFSAVAYEQYF.